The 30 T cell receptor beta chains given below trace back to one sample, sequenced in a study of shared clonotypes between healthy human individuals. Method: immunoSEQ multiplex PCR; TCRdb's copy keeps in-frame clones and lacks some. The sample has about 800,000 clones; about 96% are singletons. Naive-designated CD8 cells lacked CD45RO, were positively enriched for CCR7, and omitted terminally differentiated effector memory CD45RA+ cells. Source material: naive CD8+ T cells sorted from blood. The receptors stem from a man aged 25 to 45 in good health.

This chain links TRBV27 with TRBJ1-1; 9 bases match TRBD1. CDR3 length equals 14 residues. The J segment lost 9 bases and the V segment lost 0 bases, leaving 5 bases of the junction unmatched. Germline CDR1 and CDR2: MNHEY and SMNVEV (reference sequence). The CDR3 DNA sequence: TGTGCCAGCAGTTTATCGGCGGGACAGGGAAAAGCTTTCTTT. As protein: CASSLSAGQGKAFF.

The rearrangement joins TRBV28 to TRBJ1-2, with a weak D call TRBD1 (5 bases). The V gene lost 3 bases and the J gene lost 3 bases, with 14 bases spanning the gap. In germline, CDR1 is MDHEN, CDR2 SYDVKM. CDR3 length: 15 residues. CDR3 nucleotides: TGTGCCAGCAGTTTTCGAGGGGCGCCTCACTATGGCTACACCTTC. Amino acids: CASSFRGAPHYGYTF.

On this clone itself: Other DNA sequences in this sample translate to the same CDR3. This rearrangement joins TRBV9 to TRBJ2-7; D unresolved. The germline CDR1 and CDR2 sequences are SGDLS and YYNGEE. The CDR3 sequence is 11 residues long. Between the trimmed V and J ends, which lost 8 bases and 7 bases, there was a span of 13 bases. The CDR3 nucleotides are TGTGCCAGTTCGTCTGGGTTGGAGCAGTACTTC. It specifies CASSSGLEQYF.

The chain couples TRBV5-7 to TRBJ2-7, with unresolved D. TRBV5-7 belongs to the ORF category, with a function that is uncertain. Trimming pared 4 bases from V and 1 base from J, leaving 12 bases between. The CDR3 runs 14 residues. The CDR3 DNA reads TGTGCCAGCAGCCAACATCGCAAATCCTACGAGCAGTACTTC. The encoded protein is CASSQHRKSYEQYF.

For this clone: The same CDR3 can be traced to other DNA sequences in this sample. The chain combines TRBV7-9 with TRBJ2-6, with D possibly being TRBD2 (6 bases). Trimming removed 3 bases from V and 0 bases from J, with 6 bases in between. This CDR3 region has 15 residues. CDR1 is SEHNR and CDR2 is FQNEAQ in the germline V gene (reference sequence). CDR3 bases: TGTGCCAGCAGCTTGGGGGGCTCTGGGGCCAACGTCCTGACTTTC. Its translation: CASSLGGSGANVLTF.

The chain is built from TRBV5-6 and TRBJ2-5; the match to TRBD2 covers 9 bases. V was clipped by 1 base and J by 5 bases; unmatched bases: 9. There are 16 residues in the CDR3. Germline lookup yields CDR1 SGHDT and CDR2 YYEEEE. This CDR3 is CASSLWLAGSDETQYF. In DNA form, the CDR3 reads TGTGCCAGCAGCTTGTGGCTAGCGGGATCGGATGAGACCCAGTACTTC.

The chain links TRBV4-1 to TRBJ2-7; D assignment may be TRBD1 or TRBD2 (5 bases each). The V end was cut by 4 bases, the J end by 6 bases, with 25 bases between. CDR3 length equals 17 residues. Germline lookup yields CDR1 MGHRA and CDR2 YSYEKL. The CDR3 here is CASSLSPGGGEMGEQYF. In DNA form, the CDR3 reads TGCGCCAGCAGCCTATCCCCGGGTGGGGGTGAGATGGGCGAGCAGTACTTC.

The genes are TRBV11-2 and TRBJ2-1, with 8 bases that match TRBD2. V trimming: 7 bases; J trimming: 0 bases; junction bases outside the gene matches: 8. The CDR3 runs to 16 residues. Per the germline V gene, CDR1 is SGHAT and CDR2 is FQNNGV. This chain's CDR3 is CASNPVSGSSYNEQFF. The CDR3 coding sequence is TGTGCCAGCAACCCCGTCAGCGGGAGCTCCTACAATGAGCAGTTCTTC.

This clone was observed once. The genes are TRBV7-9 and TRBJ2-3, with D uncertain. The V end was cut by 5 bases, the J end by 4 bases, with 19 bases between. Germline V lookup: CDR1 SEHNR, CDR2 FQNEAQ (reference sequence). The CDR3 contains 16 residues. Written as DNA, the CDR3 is TGTGCCAGCAGCCCCCCAGGCCCTTTCTTCCCAGATACGCAGTATTTT. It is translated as CASSPPGPFFPDTQYF.

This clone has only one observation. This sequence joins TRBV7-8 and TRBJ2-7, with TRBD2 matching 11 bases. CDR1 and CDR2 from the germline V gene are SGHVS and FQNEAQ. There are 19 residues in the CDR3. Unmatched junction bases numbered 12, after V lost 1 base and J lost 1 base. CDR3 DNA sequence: TGTGCCAGCAGCTTAGACGGGAGGACAGGACTAGCGGGTTCCTACGAGCAGTACTTC. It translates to CASSLDGRTGLAGSYEQYF.

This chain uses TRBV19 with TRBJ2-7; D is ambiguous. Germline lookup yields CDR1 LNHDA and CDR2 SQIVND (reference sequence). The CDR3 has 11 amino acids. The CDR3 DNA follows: TGTGCTACCACCAGCGTGGGCGAGCAGTACTTC. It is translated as CATTSVGEQYF.

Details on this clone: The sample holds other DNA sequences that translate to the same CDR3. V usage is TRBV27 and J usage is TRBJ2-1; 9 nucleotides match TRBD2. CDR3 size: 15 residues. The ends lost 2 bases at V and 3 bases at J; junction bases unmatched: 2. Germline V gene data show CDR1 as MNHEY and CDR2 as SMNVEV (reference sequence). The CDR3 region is CASSLGAGGYNEQFF. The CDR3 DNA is TGTGCCAGCAGTTTAGGAGCGGGAGGCTACAATGAGCAGTTCTTC.

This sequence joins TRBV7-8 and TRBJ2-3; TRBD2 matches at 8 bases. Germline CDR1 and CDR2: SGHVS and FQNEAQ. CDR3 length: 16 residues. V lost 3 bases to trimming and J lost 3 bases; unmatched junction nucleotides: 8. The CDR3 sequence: CASSLGSGSGTDTQYF. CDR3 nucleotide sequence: TGTGCCAGCAGCTTGGGGAGCGGGAGTGGGACAGATACGCAGTATTTT.

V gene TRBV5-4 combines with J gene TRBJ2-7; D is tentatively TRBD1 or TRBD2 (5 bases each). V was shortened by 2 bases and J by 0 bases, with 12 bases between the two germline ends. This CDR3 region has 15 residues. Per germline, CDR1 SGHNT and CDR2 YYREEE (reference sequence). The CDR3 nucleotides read TGTGCCAGCAGCTTCGGGGCAGACGTCTCCTACGAGCAGTACTTC. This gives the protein CASSFGADVSYEQYF. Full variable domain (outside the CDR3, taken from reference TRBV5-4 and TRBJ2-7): ETGVTQSPTHLIKTRGQQVTLRCSSQSGHNTVSWYQQALGQGPQFIFQYYREEENGRGNFPPRFSGLQFPNYSSELNVNALELDDSALYLCASSFGADVSYEQYFGPGTRLTVT.

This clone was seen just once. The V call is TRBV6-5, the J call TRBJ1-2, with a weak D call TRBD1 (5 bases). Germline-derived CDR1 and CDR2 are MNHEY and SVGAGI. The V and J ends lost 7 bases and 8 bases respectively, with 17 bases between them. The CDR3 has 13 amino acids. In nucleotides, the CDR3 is TGTGCCAGCACAGGGCAGGGACCGATGGGCTACACCTTC. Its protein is CASTGQGPMGYTF.

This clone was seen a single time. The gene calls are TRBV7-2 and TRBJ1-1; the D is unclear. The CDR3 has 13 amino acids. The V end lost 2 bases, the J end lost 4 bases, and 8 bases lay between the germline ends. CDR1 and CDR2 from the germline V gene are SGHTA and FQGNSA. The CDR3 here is CASSLNPVTEAFF. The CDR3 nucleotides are TGTGCCAGCAGCTTAAATCCGGTCACTGAAGCTTTCTTT.

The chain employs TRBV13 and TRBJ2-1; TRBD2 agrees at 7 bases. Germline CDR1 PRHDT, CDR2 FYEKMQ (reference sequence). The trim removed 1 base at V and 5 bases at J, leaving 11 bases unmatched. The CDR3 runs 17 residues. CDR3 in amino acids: CASSLVSLASGHNEQFF. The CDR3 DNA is TGTGCCAGCAGCTTAGTATCGCTGGCTAGCGGTCACAATGAGCAGTTCTTC.

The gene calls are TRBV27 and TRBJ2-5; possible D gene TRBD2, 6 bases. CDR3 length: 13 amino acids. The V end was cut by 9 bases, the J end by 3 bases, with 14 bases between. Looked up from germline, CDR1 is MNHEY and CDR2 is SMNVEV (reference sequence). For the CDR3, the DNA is TGTGCCAGTTGGGACTTCGACGAAGAGACCCAGTACTTC. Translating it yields CASWDFDEETQYF.

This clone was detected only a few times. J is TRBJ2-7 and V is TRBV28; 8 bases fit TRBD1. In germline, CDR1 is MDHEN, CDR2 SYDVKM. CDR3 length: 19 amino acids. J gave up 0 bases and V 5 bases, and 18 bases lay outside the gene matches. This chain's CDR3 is CASSTRTGYPGGASYEQYF. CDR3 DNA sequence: TGTGCCAGCAGTACTCGGACAGGGTACCCAGGCGGGGCCTCCTACGAGCAGTACTTC.

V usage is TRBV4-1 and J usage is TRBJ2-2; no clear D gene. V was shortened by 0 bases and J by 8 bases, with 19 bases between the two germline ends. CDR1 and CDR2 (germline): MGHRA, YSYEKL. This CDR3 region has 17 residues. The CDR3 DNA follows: TGCGCCAGCAGCCAAGATCTAGTAACTATAATTGCGGGGGAGCTGTTTTTT. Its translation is CASSQDLVTIIAGELFF.

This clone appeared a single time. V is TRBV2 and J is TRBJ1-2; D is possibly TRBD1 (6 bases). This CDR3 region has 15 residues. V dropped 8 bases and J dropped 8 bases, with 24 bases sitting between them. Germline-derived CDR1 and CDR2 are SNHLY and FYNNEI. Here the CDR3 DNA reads TGTGCCAGCCCTAACGGGGCGGGGGCGCCGGGAGGCTACACCTTC. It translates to CASPNGAGAPGGYTF.

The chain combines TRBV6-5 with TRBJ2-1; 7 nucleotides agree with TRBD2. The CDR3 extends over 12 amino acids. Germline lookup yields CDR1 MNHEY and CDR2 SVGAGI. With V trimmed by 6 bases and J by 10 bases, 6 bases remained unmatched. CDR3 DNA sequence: TGTGCCAGCAGCCAAACTAGCGACGAGCAGTTCTTC. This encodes CASSQTSDEQFF.

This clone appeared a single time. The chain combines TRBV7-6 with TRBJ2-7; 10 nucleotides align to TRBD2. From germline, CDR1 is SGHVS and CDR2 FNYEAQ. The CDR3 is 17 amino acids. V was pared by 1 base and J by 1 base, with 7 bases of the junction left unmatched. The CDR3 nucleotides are TGTGCCAGCAGCTTAGAGAACCCGGGACTAGCGTCCTACGAGCAGTACTTC. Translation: CASSLENPGLASYEQYF.

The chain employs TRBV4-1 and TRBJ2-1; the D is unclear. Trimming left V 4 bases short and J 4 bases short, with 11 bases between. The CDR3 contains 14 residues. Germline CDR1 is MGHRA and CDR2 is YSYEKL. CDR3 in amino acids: CASSLGESYNEQFF. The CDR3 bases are TGCGCCAGCAGCCTGGGTGAGAGTTACAATGAGCAGTTCTTC.

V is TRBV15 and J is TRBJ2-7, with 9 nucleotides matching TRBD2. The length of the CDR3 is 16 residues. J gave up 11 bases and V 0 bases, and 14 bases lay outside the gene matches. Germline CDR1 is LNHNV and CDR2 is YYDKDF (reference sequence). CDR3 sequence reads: CATSRDPSAGGPEEYF. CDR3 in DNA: TGTGCCACCAGCAGAGATCCCTCAGCGGGAGGTCCGGAGGAGTACTTC.

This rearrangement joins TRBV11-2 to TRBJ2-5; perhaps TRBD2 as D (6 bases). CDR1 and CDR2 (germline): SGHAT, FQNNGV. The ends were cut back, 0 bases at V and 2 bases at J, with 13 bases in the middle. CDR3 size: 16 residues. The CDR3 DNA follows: TGTGCCAGCAGCTTAGAATTCGGGGGAACGCAAGAGACCCAGTACTTC. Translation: CASSLEFGGTQETQYF.

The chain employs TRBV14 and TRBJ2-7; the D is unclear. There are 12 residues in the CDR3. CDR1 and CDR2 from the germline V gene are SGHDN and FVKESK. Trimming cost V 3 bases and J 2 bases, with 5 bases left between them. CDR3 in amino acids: CASSHGTYEQYF. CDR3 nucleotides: TGTGCCAGCAGCCACGGAACCTACGAGCAGTACTTC. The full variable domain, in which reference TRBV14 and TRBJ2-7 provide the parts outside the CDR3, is EAGVTQFPSHSVIEKGQTVTLRCDPISGHDNLYWYRRVMGKEIKFLLHFVKESKQDESGMPNNRFLAERTGGTYSTLKVQPAELEDSGVYFCASSHGTYEQYFGPGTRLTVT.

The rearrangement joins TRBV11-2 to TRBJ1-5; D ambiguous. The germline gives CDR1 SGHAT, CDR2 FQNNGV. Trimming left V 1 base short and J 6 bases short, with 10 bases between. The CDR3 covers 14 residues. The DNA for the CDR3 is TGTGCCAGCAGCTTAGGGGGTCCCTCTCAGCCCCAGCATTTT. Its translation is CASSLGGPSQPQHF.

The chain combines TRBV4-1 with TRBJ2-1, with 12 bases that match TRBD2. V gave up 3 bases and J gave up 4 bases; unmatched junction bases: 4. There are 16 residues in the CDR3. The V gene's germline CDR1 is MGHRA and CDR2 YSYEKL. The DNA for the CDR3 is TGCGCCAGCAGCCACAGACTAGCGGGAGTTTACAATGAGCAGTTCTTC. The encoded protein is CASSHRLAGVYNEQFF.

CDR3 sequence (DNA): TGTGCTTTATCCGGGACAGGGTATAGCAATGAGCAGTTCTTC. Its protein product is CALSGTGYSNEQFF. The chain joins TRBV30 to TRBJ2-1; 9 bases align to TRBD1. Germline V gives CDR1 GTSNPN, CDR2 SVGIG (reference sequence). CDR3 length: 14 amino acids.